What follows are 31 T cell receptor beta chains derived from one specimen sequenced in a study of T-cell reconstitution after alpha-beta-depleted transplantation in children. Preparing the TCRbeta library involved the use of unique molecular identifiers. TCRdb recomputed calls from the PCR reads with MiXCR, one row per CDR3 protein. The table has some 390,000 distinct CDR3 sequences, roughly 22% seen once. The sample in question was PBMCs from the stem cell graft donor, obtained from the stem cell graft. Receptor source: a human donor who donated a stem cell graft to a child with acute myeloid leukemia.

CDR3 in DNA: TGTGCCAGCAGTTTTGGGGAGGCGAATCAGCCCCAGCATTTT. Translating gives CASSFGEANQPQHF. The rearrangement uses TRBV12-3 or TRBV12-4 and TRBJ1-5; D not certain. The V and J ends lost 3 bases and 4 bases respectively, with 10 bases between them. This CDR3 has 14 amino acids.

This chain connects TRBV27 to TRBJ2-3; 8 bases map to TRBD2. This CDR3 has 14 amino acids. Germline lookup yields CDR1 MNHEY and CDR2 SMNVEV (reference sequence). The J segment lost 3 bases and the V segment lost 8 bases, leaving 7 bases of the junction unmatched. The CDR3 reads CASRSGSGTDTQYF. The CDR3 DNA reads TGTGCCAGCCGCAGCGGGAGTGGTACAGATACGCAGTATTTT.

The J gene is TRBJ1-4, the V gene TRBV29-1; 9 bases align to TRBD1. Germline V gene sequence: CDR1 SQVTM, CDR2 ANQGSEA. This CDR3 contains 13 residues. Losses at the gene ends were 6 bases for V and 5 bases for J; bases not matched to a gene: 4. CDR3 nucleotides: TGCAGCGTAAGACAGGGGGGGAATGAAAAACTGTTTTTT. It translates to CSVRQGGNEKLFF. Full variable domain (remainder filled in from reference TRBV29-1 and TRBJ1-4): SAVISQKPSRDICQRGTSLTIQCQVDSQVTMMFWYRQQPGQSLTLIATANQGSEATYESGFVIDKFPISRPNLTFSTLTVSNMSPEDSSIYLCSVRQGGNEKLFFGSGTQLSVL.

This clonotype was counted between two and nine times. CDR3 in DNA: TGTGCTAGTGGTTTGACGGGACAGGGGACGACTGAAGCTTTCTTT. It translates to CASGLTGQGTTEAFF. The chain is built from TRBV12-5 and TRBJ1-1, with TRBD1 matching over 10 bases. J was trimmed by 5 bases and V by 2 bases; bases with no gene match: 5. The germline gives CDR1 LGHNT, CDR2 FRNRAP. CDR3 length: 15 amino acids. The whole variable domain, remainder taken from reference TRBV12-5 and TRBJ1-1, is DARVTQTPRHKVTEMGQEVTMRCQPILGHNTVFWYRQTMMQGLELLAYFRNRAPLDDSGMPKDRFSAEMPDATLATLKIQPSEPRDSAVYFCASGLTGQGTTEAFFGQGTRLTVV.

This clonotype was found many times. The chain recombines TRBV29-1 with TRBJ2-1; 12 bases align to TRBD2. The V gene end was trimmed by 1 base and the J gene end by 3 bases; junction bases not matched to a gene: 1. The CDR3 is 15 residues long. CDR1 and CDR2 from the germline V gene are SQVTM and ANQGSEA. As DNA, the CDR3 is TGCAGCGTTGAAGGGACTAGCGGGATCTACAATGAGCAGTTCTTC. Translation: CSVEGTSGIYNEQFF.

The J gene is TRBJ2-1, the V gene TRBV12-3 or TRBV12-4, with 9 positions matching TRBD2. Losses at the gene ends were 6 bases for V and 5 bases for J; bases not matched to a gene: 14. The CDR3 has 17 residues. The CDR3 sequence is CASSTWGGRAPHNEQFF. The DNA for the CDR3 is TGTGCCAGCAGCACCTGGGGCGGGAGGGCCCCTCACAATGAGCAGTTCTTC.

The chain joins TRBV25-1 to TRBJ2-7; tentatively, D is TRBD1 (6 bases). V was clipped by 10 bases and J by 3 bases, with 16 bases between them. The germline CDR1 and CDR2 sequences are MGHDK and SYGVNS. The CDR3 has 13 residues. The CDR3 DNA is TGTGCCACCGGCACCTCGACAGGCTACGAGCAGTACTTC. This gives the protein CATGTSTGYEQYF.

This clonotype has more than one count but fewer than ten. The chain employs TRBV6-1 and TRBJ1-1; D unresolved. V lost 6 bases, J lost 6 bases, and 17 bases lay in between. Per the germline V gene, CDR1 is MNHNS and CDR2 is SASEGT. The CDR3 has 14 amino acids. CDR3 sequence: CASSRTVLRSEAFF. Written as DNA, the CDR3 is TGTGCCAGCAGCCGAACAGTTTTAAGGTCTGAAGCTTTCTTT.

The rearrangement uses TRBV7-9 and TRBJ2-7, with D perhaps assigned TRBD1 or TRBD2 (5 bases each). This CDR3 spans 14 amino acids. Deletions cut 6 bases from V and 2 bases from J, with 14 bases between. From germline, CDR1 is SEHNR and CDR2 FQNEAQ (reference sequence). The CDR3 bases are TGTGCCAGCAGTCGGGGACCCTCGCCCTACGAGCAGTACTTC. Translation gives CASSRGPSPYEQYF.

V gene TRBV18 combines with J gene TRBJ1-2, with D maybe TRBD1 (5 bases). V dropped 2 bases and J dropped 0 bases, with 7 bases sitting between them. Germline V gene lookup returns CDR1 KGHSH and CDR2 LQKENI. There are 14 residues in the CDR3. The CDR3 spells CASSPAGTNYGYTF. Here the CDR3 DNA reads TGTGCCAGCTCACCAGCAGGGACTAACTATGGCTACACCTTC.

A few counts support this clonotype. J is TRBJ1-1 and V is TRBV27; D is ambiguous. The CDR3 has 13 residues. Germline V gene lookup returns CDR1 MNHEY and CDR2 SMNVEV (reference sequence). Between the trimmed V and J ends, which lost 2 bases and 1 base, there was a span of 5 bases. The CDR3 protein is CASSLGKNTEAFF. The CDR3 DNA is TGTGCCAGCAGTTTAGGTAAGAACACTGAAGCTTTCTTT.

The chain is built from TRBV4-1 and TRBJ2-7, with no clear D. Trimming took 1 base from V and 0 from J, leaving 10 bases between them. There are 15 residues in the CDR3. Germline V gene lookup returns CDR1 MGHRA and CDR2 YSYEKL. The CDR3 spells CASSQVGRSSYEQYF. The CDR3 bases are TGCGCCAGCAGCCAAGTCGGCAGGAGCTCCTACGAGCAGTACTTC.

This clonotype has more than one count but fewer than ten. The chain joins TRBV5-1 to TRBJ2-2, with D possibly being TRBD1 or TRBD2 (5 bases each). CDR1 is SGHRS and CDR2 is YFSETQ in the germline V gene. The germline V and J ends were trimmed by 4 bases and 4 bases, with 14 bases remaining between them. The CDR3 is 15 residues long. CDR3 residues: CASSRRGVGTGELFF. The CDR3 nucleotides read TGCGCCAGCAGCCGTCGAGGGGTGGGCACCGGGGAGCTGTTTTTT.

The CDR3 nucleotides read TGTGCCAGCAGCCAAGATGGAAGTTGGAGTGGTGAAAAACTGTTTTTT. Translated: CASSQDGSWSGEKLFF. The chain links TRBV4-2 to TRBJ1-4; no clear D. The CDR3 extends over 16 amino acids. Germline V gene data show CDR1 as LGHNA and CDR2 as YNFKEQ. The V end was cut by 0 bases, the J end by 7 bases, with 15 bases between.

This clonotype occurred a few times. This sequence joins TRBV6-5 and TRBJ2-7, with TRBD1 identical over 7 bases. This CDR3 is built from 16 residues. Germline CDR1 reads MNHEY; CDR2 reads SVGAGI. With 2 bases clipped from V and 2 bases from J, the junction kept 9 bases outside the gene matches. The CDR3 DNA is TGTGCCAGCAGTTACATCTTTGGGACAGCTGCCTACGAGCAGTACTTC. Amino acids: CASSYIFGTAAYEQYF.

The rearrangement links TRBV20-1 to TRBJ2-5; 9 bases map to TRBD2. Germline-derived CDR1 and CDR2 are DFQATT and SNEGSKA (reference sequence). V lost 6 bases and J lost 5; bases outside the gene matches: 19. This CDR3 region has 17 residues. CDR3 DNA sequence: TGCAGTGCCGCAGCGGGGGGAACAGGGACGGCAGGGGAGACCCAGTACTTC. Amino acid sequence: CSAAAGGTGTAGETQYF.

The chain links TRBV6-2 or TRBV6-3 to TRBJ2-4, with 8 bases lining up with TRBD1. Germline CDR1 is MNHEY and CDR2 is SVGEGT. The V and J ends lost 7 bases and 3 bases, in that order; junction bases with no gene match: 2. The CDR3 extends over 13 amino acids. The DNA of the CDR3 is TGTGCCAGCAAGACAGGGGTCAAAAACATTCAGTACTTC. This encodes CASKTGVKNIQYF.

The table lists this clonotype with many counts. V usage is TRBV25-1 and J usage is TRBJ2-7, with 10 bases lining up with TRBD2. V lost 1 base and J lost 7; bases outside the gene matches: 7. The CDR3 is made up of 15 amino acids. Germline V gene data show CDR1 as MGHDK and CDR2 as SYGVNS. CDR3 DNA: TGTGCCAGCAGTGAATGGTTTGGACTAGCGGATGAGCAGTACTTC. Translated: CASSEWFGLADEQYF.

This clonotype is a singleton in its sample. The chain joins TRBV27 to TRBJ2-1; D is ambiguous. The CDR3 runs 13 residues. Germline V gene sequence: CDR1 MNHEY, CDR2 SMNVEV (reference sequence). The V end lost 0 bases, the J end lost 8 bases, and 8 bases lay between the germline ends. In DNA, the CDR3 is TGTGCCAGCAGTTTATCGGTAGCATATGAGCAGTTCTTC. It codes for CASSLSVAYEQFF.

The chain couples TRBV12-3 or TRBV12-4 to TRBJ2-7; 7 nucleotides match TRBD2. Trimming cost V 7 bases and J 1 base; bases outside gene matches: 16. CDR3 length: 17 amino acids. CDR3 amino acids: CASTLSLLSGASYEQYF. The DNA for the CDR3 is TGTGCCAGCACCCTATCCCTCCTCAGCGGGGCATCCTACGAGCAGTACTTC.

There are many counts of this clonotype. J is TRBJ1-2 and V is TRBV29-1; D uncertain. CDR3 length: 9 residues. V lost 2 bases and J 8 bases, leaving 3 bases between the germline ends. CDR1 and CDR2 from the germline V gene are SQVTM and ANQGSEA. For the CDR3, the DNA is TGCAGCGTTGAATCAGGCTACACCTTC. Translating it yields CSVESGYTF. Drawing the rest from reference TRBV29-1 and TRBJ1-2, the complete variable domain is SAVISQKPSRDICQRGTSLTIQCQVDSQVTMMFWYRQQPGQSLTLIATANQGSEATYESGFVIDKFPISRPNLTFSTLTVSNMSPEDSSIYLCSVESGYTFGSGTRLTVV.

This clonotype has just a few counts. The chain recombines TRBV6-5 with TRBJ2-1, with D maybe TRBD2 (6 bases). The CDR3 spans 16 residues. CDR1 MNHEY and CDR2 SVGAGI come from the germline V gene. The V end was cut by 0 bases, the J end by 8 bases, with 17 bases between. Here the CDR3 DNA reads TGTGCCAGCAGTTACTCGAAGGGCGGGACTCCCGATGAGCAGTTCTTC. Translated, it gives CASSYSKGGTPDEQFF.

This clonotype has a handful of counts. V gene TRBV29-1 combines with J gene TRBJ2-5, with D possibly matching TRBD1 (5 bases). V lost 7 bases, J lost 0 bases, and 18 bases lay in between. CDR3 size: 15 residues. The V gene's germline CDR1 is SQVTM and CDR2 ANQGSEA. The CDR3 spells CSAAPRQQYQETQYF. CDR3 nucleotides: TGCAGCGCCGCCCCCCGACAGCAGTACCAAGAGACCCAGTACTTC. Full variable domain (outside the CDR3, taken from reference TRBV29-1 and TRBJ2-5): SAVISQKPSRDICQRGTSLTIQCQVDSQVTMMFWYRQQPGQSLTLIATANQGSEATYESGFVIDKFPISRPNLTFSTLTVSNMSPEDSSIYLCSAAPRQQYQETQYFGPGTRLLVL.

This clonotype was seen more than once but under ten times. The J gene is TRBJ1-2, the V gene TRBV2, with D unclear. The CDR3 runs 13 residues. The germline V gene has CDR1 SNHLY and CDR2 FYNNEI. V was cut by 5 bases and J by 4 bases, with 11 bases left in between. The CDR3 region has the DNA TGTGCCAGCAGTCGGGGAAGGGCCTATGGCTACACCTTC. Protein: CASSRGRAYGYTF.

This clonotype was counted ten times or more. The chain recombines TRBV27 with TRBJ2-1; 15 positions agree with TRBD2. The CDR3 runs to 17 residues. Germline lookup yields CDR1 MNHEY and CDR2 SMNVEV (reference sequence). After removal of 4 bases from V and 6 bases from J, the junction contained 7 bases not matched to a gene. CDR3 in amino acids: CASSSLWTSGRANEQFF. Here the CDR3 DNA reads TGTGCCAGCAGTTCCCTCTGGACTAGCGGGAGGGCCAATGAGCAGTTCTTC.

This clonotype has only a few counts. The gene calls are TRBV4-3 and TRBJ1-5; no definite D call. The germline V gene encodes CDR1 LGHNA and CDR2 YSLEER. The CDR3 has 13 amino acids. The V and J ends lost 0 bases and 5 bases respectively, with 5 bases between them. CDR3 amino acids: CASSQDGHQPQHF. CDR3 DNA sequence: TGCGCCAGCAGCCAAGACGGGCATCAGCCCCAGCATTTT.

This clonotype was picked up many times. The DNA of the CDR3 is TGCAGTGCTAGAGGGTATAGCGGGAGCCCAGATACGCAGTATTTT. It codes for CSARGYSGSPDTQYF. The V call is TRBV20-1, the J call TRBJ2-3, with 9 bases fitting TRBD2. The CDR3 runs 15 residues. CDR1 is DFQATT, CDR2 SNEGSKA, per germline (reference sequence). The V segment lost 1 base and the J segment 4 bases; nucleotides outside the gene matches: 6.

V gene TRBV12-3 or TRBV12-4 combines with J gene TRBJ1-5, with 7 bases identical to TRBD1. The CDR3 runs 18 residues. Trimming at V came to 2 bases and at J to 4 bases, leaving 14 bases not matched to a gene. The CDR3 DNA follows: TGTGCCAGCAGTTTAAGGGGGGCAGGGGGTAATAGAAATCAGCCCCAGCATTTT. Amino acid sequence: CASSLRGAGGNRNQPQHF.

This rearrangement joins TRBV29-1 to TRBJ2-5, with D maybe TRBD1 (6 bases). Between the trimmed V and J ends, which lost 7 bases and 2 bases, there was a span of 20 bases. Germline V lookup: CDR1 SQVTM, CDR2 ANQGSEA. The CDR3 totals 15 residues. The CDR3 protein is CSAAIGRTEQETQYF. CDR3 in DNA: TGCAGCGCCGCCATTGGAAGGACAGAACAAGAGACCCAGTACTTC.

This clonotype was seen ten or more times. J is TRBJ2-3 and V is TRBV20-1; 8 bases fit TRBD1. Germline assignment: CDR1 DFQATT and CDR2 SNEGSKA (reference sequence). The trim removed 1 base at V and 3 bases at J, leaving 3 bases unmatched. CDR3 length equals 14 residues. CDR3 residues: CSARGTGSTDTQYF. As DNA, the CDR3 is TGCAGTGCTAGAGGGACAGGGAGTACAGATACGCAGTATTTT.

The J gene is TRBJ2-3, the V gene TRBV20-1; 7 positions match TRBD2. The junction had 6 bases not matched to a gene; V was cut back by 2 bases and J by 4 bases. Germline V lookup: CDR1 DFQATT, CDR2 SNEGSKA (reference sequence). The CDR3 is 14 amino acids. The CDR3 here is CSARPETSSDTQYF. The CDR3 bases are TGCAGTGCTAGACCCGAGACTAGCTCAGATACGCAGTATTTT.